This entry lists 30 T cell receptor beta chains sequenced from one sample in a study of blood T cell repertoires in COVID-19. TCRdb's copy holds only in-frame clones and misses some; the assay was immunoSEQ multiplex PCR. The sample records a few hundred thousand clones, 80% to 90% being singletons. Sequenced: peripheral blood. Every receptor here comes from a man under 40 with active or convalescent COVID-19.

The chain links TRBV10-3 to TRBJ2-5, with D possibly TRBD1 on 6 matching bases. V was clipped by 6 bases and J by 5 bases, with 16 bases between them. The CDR3 runs to 14 residues. Germline CDR1 ENHRY, CDR2 SYGVKD. This CDR3 reads CAISGVGAGETQYF. The CDR3 nucleotides are TGTGCCATCAGCGGGGTGGGGGCTGGGGAGACCCAGTACTTC.

The V gene is TRBV21-1, the J gene TRBJ2-3; TRBD2, the table's D call, lacks a check against the DNA. TRBV21-1 counts as a pseudogene. The CDR3 is 20 amino acids. CDR3 DNA sequence: TGTGCCAGCAGCAAAGGGGGGTGGACTAGCGGGAGCCCAAGTGTCGATACGCAGTATTTT. This encodes CASSKGGWTSGSPSVDTQYF.

This clone was observed a handful of times. V gene TRBV5-1 combines with J gene TRBJ2-2; TRBD1 matches 8 bases. V shed 1 base and J 7 bases; nucleotides not matched to a gene: 12. The CDR3 length is 17 residues. Germline V gene sequence: CDR1 SGHRS, CDR2 YFSETQ. The CDR3 region has the DNA TGCGCCAGCAGCTTGACCCTCAGGACAGGGCCGATCGGGGAGCTGTTTTTT. Translated: CASSLTLRTGPIGELFF.

This clone came up once. This sequence joins TRBV10-3 and TRBJ1-5; D gene uncertain. This CDR3 has 12 residues. Germline lookup yields CDR1 ENHRY and CDR2 SYGVKD. Between the trimmed V and J ends, which lost 3 bases and 5 bases, there was a span of 5 bases. The CDR3 coding sequence is TGTGCCATCAGTGACGGTGATCAGCCCCAGCATTTT. Protein product: CAISDGDQPQHF.

Of note for this clone: The same CDR3 also results from other DNA sequences found in this sample. The chain is built from TRBV7-2 and TRBJ2-3, with 9 nucleotides matching TRBD1. V lost 6 bases to trimming and J lost 3 bases; unmatched junction nucleotides: 4. The CDR3 has 14 residues. Per germline, CDR1 SGHTA and CDR2 FQGNSA. The CDR3 DNA reads as TGTGCCAGCAGTTTGGACAGGGGTACAGATACGCAGTATTTT. Residues: CASSLDRGTDTQYF. Drawing the rest from reference TRBV7-2 and TRBJ2-3, the complete variable domain is GAGVSQSPSNKVTEKGKDVELRCDPISGHTALYWYRQSLGQGLEFLIYFQGNSAPDKSGLPSDRFSAERTGGSVSTLTIQRTQQEDSAVYLCASSLDRGTDTQYFGPGTRLTVL.

The CDR3, as DNA: TGTGCCAGCACTCTAGCTAATGGGGCCAACGTCCTGACTTTC. This encodes CASTLANGANVLTF. The gene calls are TRBV2 and TRBJ2-6; tentatively, D is TRBD2 (5 bases). CDR1 is SNHLY, CDR2 FYNNEI, per germline. The CDR3 sequence is 14 residues long. Trimming took 7 bases from V and 3 from J, leaving 10 bases between them.

The CDR3 DNA reads as TGTGCCAGTAGATCGAACCGGGACAGGCTTTCTGGAAACACCATATATTTT. It specifies CASRSNRDRLSGNTIYF. The chain is built from TRBV28 and TRBJ1-3; 8 bases match TRBD1. The CDR3 length is 17 residues. V dropped 9 bases and J dropped 1; count of bases not matched to a gene: 14. Germline V gene lookup returns CDR1 MDHEN and CDR2 SYDVKM.

The V call is TRBV27, the J call TRBJ1-2; D remains ambiguous. The CDR3 runs 17 residues. Deletions cut 2 bases from V and 5 bases from J, with 21 bases between. From germline, CDR1 is MNHEY and CDR2 SMNVEV (reference sequence). CDR3 bases: TGTGCCAGCAGTTTAAGTGCGGCGCGACGGCCCCCTTATGGCTACACCTTC. Residues: CASSLSAARRPPYGYTF.

V and J are TRBV5-1 and TRBJ2-3; D is ambiguous. The CDR3 is made up of 18 amino acids. V lost 4 bases and J lost 1, with 22 bases in between. In germline, CDR1 is SGHRS, CDR2 YFSETQ. CDR3 DNA sequence: TGCGCCAGCAGCCCTAGTCCAAAGTTCTTCCCCCGCACAGATACGCAGTATTTT. Its translation: CASSPSPKFFPRTDTQYF.

The rearrangement links TRBV9 to TRBJ1-3; 7 bases are shared with TRBD1. V gave up 3 bases and J gave up 0 bases; unmatched junction bases: 3. From germline, CDR1 is SGDLS and CDR2 YYNGEE. The CDR3 contains 15 residues. CDR3 DNA: TGTGCCAGCAGCGGGTACAGGGGCTCTGGAAACACCATATATTTT. As protein: CASSGYRGSGNTIYF.

The genes are TRBV9 and TRBJ1-2, with 8 bases lining up with TRBD1. CDR1 and CDR2 (germline): SGDLS, YYNGEE. This CDR3 comprises 14 residues. The J segment lost 3 bases and the V segment lost 3 bases, leaving 4 bases of the junction unmatched. The CDR3 nucleotides are TGTGCCAGCAGCGGGTCAGGGGGCTACTATGGCTACACCTTC. Translation gives CASSGSGGYYGYTF.

The genes are TRBV6-6 and TRBJ2-5; 16 bases match TRBD2. Per the germline V gene, CDR1 is MNHNY and CDR2 is SVGAGI (reference sequence). This CDR3 has 17 amino acids. V dropped 5 bases and J dropped 4; count of bases not matched to a gene: 7. The CDR3 coding sequence is TGTGCCAGCAGTCCTGGGACTAGCGGGAGGGCCGCAGAGACCCAGTACTTC. Translation gives CASSPGTSGRAAETQYF.

The genes are TRBV19 and TRBJ2-1, with 7 bases matching TRBD2. Per germline, CDR1 LNHDA and CDR2 SQIVND (reference sequence). Unmatched junction bases numbered 9, after V lost 6 bases and J lost 10 bases. The CDR3 sequence is 13 residues long. The CDR3, as DNA: TGTGCCAGTAGGGACTTCGTGCGGGGGGAGCAGTTCTTC. Translated: CASRDFVRGEQFF. Variable domain in full (rest from reference TRBV19 and TRBJ2-1): DGGITQSPKYLFRKEGQNVTLSCEQNLNHDAMYWYRQDPGQGLRLIYYSQIVNDFQKGDIAEGYSVSREKKESFPLTVTSAQKNPTAFYLCASRDFVRGEQFFGPGTRLTVL.

The gene calls are TRBV5-1 and TRBJ2-6; 9 positions agree with TRBD1. Trimming at V came to 0 bases and at J to 0 bases, leaving 4 bases not matched to a gene. The CDR3 spans 18 residues. Germline CDR1 is SGHRS and CDR2 is YFSETQ. The CDR3 region has the DNA TGCGCCAGCAGCTTGGTGGGACAGGGAAGCTCTGGGGCCAACGTCCTGACTTTC. It yields the protein CASSLVGQGSSGANVLTF.

The V and J genes are TRBV7-9 and TRBJ1-2, with 8 bases aligning to TRBD1. The CDR3 loop spans 11 amino acids. Germline V gives CDR1 SEHNR, CDR2 FQNEAQ (reference sequence). The junction had 7 bases not matched to a gene; V was cut back by 5 bases and J by 14 bases. The CDR3 sequence: CASSPTRDRTF. The CDR3 DNA follows: TGTGCCAGCAGCCCTACCCGGGACAGGACCTTC.

V is TRBV24-1 and J is TRBJ2-1; possibly TRBD1 for D (5 bases). The CDR3 runs to 14 residues. Germline lookup yields CDR1 KGHDR and CDR2 SFDVKD. V gave up 3 bases and J gave up 7 bases, with 12 bases separating them. CDR3: CATSDRISGNEQFF. The CDR3 DNA is TGTGCCACCAGTGATAGGATATCAGGGAATGAGCAGTTCTTC.

The V and J genes are TRBV5-4 and TRBJ2-1; 7 bases match TRBD2. Germline lookup yields CDR1 SGHNT and CDR2 YYREEE (reference sequence). The CDR3 has 14 amino acids. V was clipped by 4 bases and J by 9 bases; unmatched bases: 10. The CDR3 protein is CASSDWSGKVEQFF. The CDR3 DNA sequence: TGTGCCAGCAGCGACTGGAGCGGGAAGGTTGAGCAGTTCTTC.

The J gene is TRBJ1-5, the V gene TRBV11-2, with 7 bases lining up with TRBD1. This CDR3 is 14 amino acids long. Germline assignment: CDR1 SGHAT and CDR2 FQNNGV. With V trimmed by 4 bases and J by 7 bases, 7 bases remained unmatched. The CDR3 protein is CASSSGGQAQPQHF. The CDR3 coding sequence is TGTGCCAGCAGCTCTGGAGGACAGGCCCAGCCCCAGCATTTT. Full variable domain (rest looked up from reference TRBV11-2 and TRBJ1-5): EAGVAQSPRYKIIEKRQSVAFWCNPISGHATLYWYQQILGQGPKLLIQFQNNGVVDDSQLPKDRFSAERLKGVDSTLKIQPAKLEDSAVYLCASSSGGQAQPQHFGDGTRLSIL.

The genes are TRBV6-5 and TRBJ2-7, with 13 bases identical to TRBD2. CDR3 length: 15 residues. With 6 bases clipped from V and 7 bases from J, the junction kept 9 bases outside the gene matches. The germline V gene encodes CDR1 MNHEY and CDR2 SVGAGI. CDR3 DNA: TGTGCCAGCAGCCTACTAGCGGGAGGGCGAAGGGAGCAGTACTTC. Translation: CASSLLAGGRREQYF.

The chain employs TRBV5-1 and TRBJ2-7; D possibly corresponds to TRBD1 (6 bases). Germline lookup yields CDR1 SGHRS and CDR2 YFSETQ. This CDR3 comprises 15 residues. With 6 bases removed from V and 3 bases from J, the gap between germline ends came to 19 bases. This CDR3 is CASTLGPGDGYEQYF. Written as DNA, the CDR3 is TGCGCCAGCACCCTTGGCCCAGGGGACGGCTACGAGCAGTACTTC.

The rearrangement uses TRBV2 and TRBJ1-2; 7 bases line up with TRBD1. Germline CDR1 and CDR2: SNHLY and FYNNEI. V lost 4 bases to trimming and J lost 8 bases; unmatched junction nucleotides: 4. There are 12 residues in the CDR3. CDR3 in DNA: TGTGCCAGCAGTGGACAGGGATGGGGCTACACCTTC. Encoded protein: CASSGQGWGYTF. Supplemented by reference TRBV2 and TRBJ1-2, the full variable domain reads EPEVTQTPSHQVTQMGQEVILRCVPISNHLYFYWYRQILGQKVEFLVSFYNNEISEKSEIFDDQFSVERPDGSNFTLKIRSTKLEDSAMYFCASSGQGWGYTFGSGTRLTVV.

The chain employs TRBV6-5 and TRBJ1-2; D may be TRBD1 (6 bases). Trimming left V 6 bases short and J 0 bases short, with 14 bases between. This CDR3 contains 15 residues. Germline V gene data show CDR1 as MNHEY and CDR2 as SVGAGI. The CDR3 protein is CASRLHRETNYGYTF. In nucleotides, the CDR3 is TGTGCCAGCAGACTCCACAGGGAGACTAACTATGGCTACACCTTC.

The chain uses TRBV11-3 and TRBJ2-3; 8 bases match TRBD2. The V and J ends lost 1 base and 0 bases, in that order; junction bases with no gene match: 15. Germline lookup yields CDR1 SGHNT and CDR2 YENEEA. The CDR3 spans 20 residues. The DNA for the CDR3 is TGTGCCAGCAGCTTAGCTTGGCGGGGGGATGGTGGGACCAGCACAGATACGCAGTATTTT. This translates into CASSLAWRGDGGTSTDTQYF.

The J gene is TRBJ2-3, the V gene TRBV9; no clear D gene. There are 15 residues in the CDR3. CDR1 and CDR2 (germline): SGDLS, YYNGEE. V was shortened by 4 bases and J by 6 bases, with 18 bases between the two germline ends. CDR3 sequence reads: CASSSTSRGGDTQYF. The CDR3 nucleotides are TGTGCCAGCAGCTCAACGTCCCGCGGTGGGGATACGCAGTATTTT.

The J gene is TRBJ1-1, the V gene TRBV21-1; the table's D call, TRBD1, has no DNA check behind it. TRBV21-1 is marked as a pseudogene. This CDR3 has 14 amino acids. The CDR3 DNA sequence: TGTGCCAGCACCTCGGGACAGGCCAACACTGAAGCTTTCTTT. Translating gives CASTSGQANTEAFF.

The chain combines TRBV6-1 with TRBJ2-2, with 13 nucleotides matching TRBD2. V gave up 4 bases and J gave up 1 base; unmatched junction bases: 0. This CDR3 has 16 amino acids. CDR1 and CDR2 from the germline V gene are MNHNS and SASEGT. The CDR3 DNA reads TGTGCCAGCAGTGGACTAGCGGGGGGGAACACCGGGGAGCTGTTTTTT. Its protein product is CASSGLAGGNTGELFF.

The chain joins TRBV11-1 to TRBJ2-1; TRBD2 agrees at 7 bases. CDR1 is SGHAT, CDR2 FQDESV, per germline (reference sequence). J gave up 6 bases and V 1 base, and 6 bases lay outside the gene matches. This CDR3 contains 15 residues. CDR3 residues: CASSLGGGPTNEQFF. The CDR3 region has the DNA TGTGCCAGCAGCTTAGGGGGAGGGCCGACCAATGAGCAGTTCTTC.

This chain uses TRBV6-2 or TRBV6-3 with TRBJ1-5; TRBD1 matches at 7 bases. Germline V CDR1 and CDR2: MNHEY, SVGEGT. V was pared by 6 bases and J by 4 bases, with 6 bases of the junction left unmatched. The CDR3 contains 14 residues. The CDR3 protein is CASSQDRLNQPQHF. The DNA of the CDR3 is TGTGCCAGCAGCCAGGACAGGCTAAATCAGCCCCAGCATTTT.

The chain joins TRBV6-2 or TRBV6-3 to TRBJ1-2; D possibly corresponds to TRBD1 (5 bases). The V end lost 2 bases, the J end lost 5 bases, and 15 bases lay between the germline ends. The CDR3 contains 15 residues. From germline, CDR1 is MNHEY and CDR2 SVGEGT. The CDR3 coding sequence is TGTGCCAGCAGTTACCCAGGGAGGTCCGGTTATGGCTACACCTTC. It translates to CASSYPGRSGYGYTF.

The chain couples TRBV9 to TRBJ2-3; D unclear. CDR3 length equals 13 residues. V was pared by 0 bases and J by 6 bases, with 8 bases between. Per the germline V gene, CDR1 is SGDLS and CDR2 is YYNGEE. The CDR3 loop is CASSVDREDTQYF. CDR3 nucleotide sequence: TGTGCCAGCAGCGTAGATCGTGAGGATACGCAGTATTTT.